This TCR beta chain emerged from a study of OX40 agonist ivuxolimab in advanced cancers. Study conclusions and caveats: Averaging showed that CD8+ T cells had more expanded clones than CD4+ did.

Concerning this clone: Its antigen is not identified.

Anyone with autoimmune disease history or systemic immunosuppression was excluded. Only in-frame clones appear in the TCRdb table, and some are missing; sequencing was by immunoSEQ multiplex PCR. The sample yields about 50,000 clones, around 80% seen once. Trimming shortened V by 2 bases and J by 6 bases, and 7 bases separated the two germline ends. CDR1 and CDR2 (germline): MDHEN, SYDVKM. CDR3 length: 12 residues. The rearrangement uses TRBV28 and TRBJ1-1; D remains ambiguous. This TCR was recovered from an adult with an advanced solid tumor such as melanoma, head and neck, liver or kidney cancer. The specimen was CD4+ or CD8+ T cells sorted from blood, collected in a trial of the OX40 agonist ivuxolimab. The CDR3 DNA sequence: TGTGCCAGCAGTTTAGGGGTTTCTGAAGCTTTCTTT. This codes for CASSLGVSEAFF. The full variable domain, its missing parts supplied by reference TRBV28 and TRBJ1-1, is DVKVTQSSRYLVKRTGEKVFLECVQDMDHENMFWYRQDPGLGLRLIYFSYDVKMKEKGDIPEGYSVSREKKERFSLILESASTNQTSMYLCASSLGVSEAFFGQGTRLTVV.